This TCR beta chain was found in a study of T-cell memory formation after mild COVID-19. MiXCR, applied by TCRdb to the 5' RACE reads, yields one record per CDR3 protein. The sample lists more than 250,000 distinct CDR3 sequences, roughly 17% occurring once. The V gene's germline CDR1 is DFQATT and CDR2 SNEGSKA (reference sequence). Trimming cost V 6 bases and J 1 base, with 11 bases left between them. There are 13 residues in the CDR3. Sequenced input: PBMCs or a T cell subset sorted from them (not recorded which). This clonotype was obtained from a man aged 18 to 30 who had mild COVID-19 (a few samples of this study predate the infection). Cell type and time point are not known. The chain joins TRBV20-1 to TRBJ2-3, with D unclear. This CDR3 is CSANALGTDTQYF. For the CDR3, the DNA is TGCAGTGCCAACGCCCTTGGCACAGATACGCAGTATTTT.